This TCR beta chain appears in the sequencing data of a study of blood T cell repertoires in COVID-19 (TCRdb year 2020). With respect to the entire study: The collaborator samples originated in the United States, Italy and Spain and spanned the acute and convalescent phases of COVID-19. The material from the prospective study consisted of cDNA or gDNA derived from T cells, B-cell-depleted T cells, or PBMCs. The dataset comprised deeply sampled blood TCRbeta repertoires from subjects exposed to, actively infected with, or recovered from COVID-19. The repertoires were released in a freely available public database intended as a resource for research on the immune response to SARS-CoV-2. Samples were obtained from the ongoing ImmuneRACE study (first 160 participants) and from about 1,300 subjects provided by 6 global collaborators. Nearly every sample came with metadata listing a de-identified subject ID, COVID-19 status, age in years and sex. HLA class I and class II types, where available, came from metadata supplied by the sample provider rather than from assay-based typing. Overall study results and their limits: How much clinical and demographic metadata was included differed by source and by participant, and the metadata was provided uncurated.

The germline V gene yields SGHVS for CDR1 and FQNEAQ for CDR2. The CDR3 measures 15 amino acids from cysteine to phenylalanine. Only the CDR3 portion is preserved as DNA: 45 bases, with reading frame beginning at the first base. V loses 0 bases of germline sequence and J loses 2 bases, and the interval between the two ends is 9 bases. Each collaborating institution followed its own protocols to collect whole blood in K2EDTA tubes. For TCRbeta analysis, collaborator samples were shipped as frozen whole blood, as isolated PBMCs, or as DNA extracted from either sample type. TCRbeta CDR3 regions were amplified from genomic DNA by means of the immunoSEQ Assay, a bias-controlled multiplex PCR. The authors' pipeline ran thus. The number of nucleated cells in each sample was estimated from the amplification of reference gene primers within the assay. To quantify the absolute abundance of each unique TCRbeta CDR3 rearrangement, sequence reads were collapsed and filtered. For each sample, productive Simpson clonality was calculated as the square root of Simpson's diversity index over productive rearrangements. TCRdb retrieved this table from immuneACCESS and kept in-frame rearrangements only. Not all clones are present; in checked studies, unresolved V genes account for under half, and no reason is known for the remainder. From that table come the V and J calls and clone size; the DNA was used to work out D and trimming. This sample lists 25,000 to 30,000 clones; roughly 89% were detected once. In total, the top ten clones hold around 17% of the sample.

In the case of this clone: Its target antigen remains unknown. Per-nucleotide qualities are absent, and no much larger clonotype sits a single base away.

Sequencing was performed on peripheral blood. Rearrangement joined TRBV7-8 to TRBJ2-3; the best D guess is TRBD2, with 5 bases matching. The clonotype originates from a human donor in a cohort sampled during active COVID-19. The CDR3 region has the sequence CASSLALALTDTQYF. DNA sequence: TGTGCCAGCAGCTTAGCGCTAGCCCTCACAGATACGCAGTATTTT.